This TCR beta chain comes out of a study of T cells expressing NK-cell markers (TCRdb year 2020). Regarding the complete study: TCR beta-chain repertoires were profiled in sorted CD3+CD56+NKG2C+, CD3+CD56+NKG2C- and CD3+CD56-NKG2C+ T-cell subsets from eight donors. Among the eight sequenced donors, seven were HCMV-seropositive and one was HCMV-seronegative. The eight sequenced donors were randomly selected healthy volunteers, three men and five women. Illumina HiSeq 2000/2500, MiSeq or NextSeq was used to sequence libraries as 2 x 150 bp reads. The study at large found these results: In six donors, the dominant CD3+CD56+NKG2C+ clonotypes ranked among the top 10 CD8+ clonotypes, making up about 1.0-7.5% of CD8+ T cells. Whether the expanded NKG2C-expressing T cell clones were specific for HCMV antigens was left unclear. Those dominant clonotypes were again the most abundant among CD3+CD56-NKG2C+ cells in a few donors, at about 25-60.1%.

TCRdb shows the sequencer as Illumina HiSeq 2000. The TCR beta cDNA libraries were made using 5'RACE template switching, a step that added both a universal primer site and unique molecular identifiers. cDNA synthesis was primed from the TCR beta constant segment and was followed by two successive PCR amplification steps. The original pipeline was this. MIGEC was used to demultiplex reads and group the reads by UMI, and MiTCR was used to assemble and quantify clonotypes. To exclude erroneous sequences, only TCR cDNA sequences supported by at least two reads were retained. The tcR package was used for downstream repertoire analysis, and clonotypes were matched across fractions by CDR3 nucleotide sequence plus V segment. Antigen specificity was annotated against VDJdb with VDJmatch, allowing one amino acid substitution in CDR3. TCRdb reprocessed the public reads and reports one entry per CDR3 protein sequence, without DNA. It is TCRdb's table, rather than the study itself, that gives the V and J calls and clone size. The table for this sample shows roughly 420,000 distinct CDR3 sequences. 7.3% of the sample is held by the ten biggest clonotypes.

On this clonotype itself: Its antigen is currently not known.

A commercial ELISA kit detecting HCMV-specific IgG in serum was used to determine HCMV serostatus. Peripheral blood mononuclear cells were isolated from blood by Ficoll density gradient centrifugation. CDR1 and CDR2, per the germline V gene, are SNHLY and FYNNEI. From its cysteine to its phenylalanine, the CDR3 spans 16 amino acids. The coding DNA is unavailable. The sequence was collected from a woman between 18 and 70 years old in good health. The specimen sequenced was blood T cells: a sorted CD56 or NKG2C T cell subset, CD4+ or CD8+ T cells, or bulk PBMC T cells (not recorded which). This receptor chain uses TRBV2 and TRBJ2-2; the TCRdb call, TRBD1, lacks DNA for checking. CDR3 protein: CASRPRPGMGTGELFF.